The next 23 T cell receptor beta chains were all read from a single sample in a study of beta chain features in type 1 diabetes. Study-level findings and limits: Within each of all four CD4+ subsets, Type 1 diabetes patients had TCRB CDR3s that were moderately but significantly shorter.

Reverse transcription of all isolated RNA meant that expressed TCRB transcripts were sequenced. Libraries were prepared by immunoSEQ multiplex PCR; TCRdb keeps only in-frame clonotypes and omits some of them. Of around 20,000 clones listed, 55% to 70% are singletons. Their antigens remain unidentified. The material sequenced was Tregs from blood. The receptors derive from a man between 18 and 35 years old with type 1 diabetes.

The J gene is TRBJ1-2, the V gene TRBV5-1, with 11 positions matching TRBD1. Unmatched junction bases numbered 8, after V lost 0 bases and J lost 4 bases. Per germline, CDR1 SGHRS and CDR2 YFSETQ. CDR3 length equals 17 residues. The CDR3 sequence: CASSLALRTGGGYGYTF. The CDR3 DNA reads TGCGCCAGCAGCTTGGCCCTTCGGACAGGGGGCGGCTATGGCTACACCTTC.

V usage is TRBV5-1 and J usage is TRBJ2-2, with 8 bases that match TRBD2. This CDR3 has 17 residues. After removal of 5 bases from V and 0 bases from J, the junction contained 9 bases not matched to a gene. The germline V gene has CDR1 SGHRS and CDR2 YFSETQ. CDR3 sequence (DNA): TGCGCCAGCAGGGGGGTTAGCGGGGCCGCGAACACCGGGGAGCTGTTTTTT. Residues: CASRGVSGAANTGELFF. Variable domain in full (rest from reference TRBV5-1 and TRBJ2-2): KAGVTQTPRYLIKTRGQQVTLSCSPISGHRSVSWYQQTPGQGLQFLFEYFSETQRNKGNFPGRFSGRQFSNSRSEMNVSTLELGDSALYLCASRGVSGAANTGELFFGEGSRLTVL.

The genes are TRBV29-1 and TRBJ1-2; 8 bases are a match to TRBD1. The germline V gene has CDR1 SQVTM and CDR2 ANQGSEA. After removal of 6 bases from V and 2 bases from J, the junction contained 14 bases not matched to a gene. This CDR3 is built from 16 residues. In DNA, the CDR3 is TGCAGCGTGACTACCGGGACAGGTCGCCTAAACTATGGCTACACCTTC. Amino acids: CSVTTGTGRLNYGYTF.

This clone has more than one count but fewer than ten. This chain uses TRBV18 with TRBJ2-3, with D tentatively TRBD1 (6 bases). Germline-derived CDR1 and CDR2 are KGHSH and LQKENI. The CDR3 is made up of 16 amino acids. V shed 6 bases and J shed 5 bases, with 21 bases lying between them. The CDR3, as DNA: TGTGCCAGCTCCCACACGACAGGAGAAGTAGGAGATACGCAGTATTTT. It encodes CASSHTTGEVGDTQYF.

The chain couples TRBV18 to TRBJ1-2; 8 bases map to TRBD1. The CDR3 runs to 14 residues. V lost 3 bases, J lost 6 bases, and 6 bases stayed unmatched. Germline CDR1 reads KGHSH; CDR2 reads LQKENI. For the CDR3, the DNA is TGTGCCAGCTCACCCCCATCAGGGGGCAATGGCTACACCTTC. This encodes CASSPPSGGNGYTF.

In DNA, the CDR3 is TGTGCCAGCAGCTTCCGGGACATCGTACGGGCCACAGATACGCAGTATTTT. It specifies CASSFRDIVRATDTQYF. This chain uses TRBV11-2 with TRBJ2-3; maybe TRBD1 (6 bases). Trimming cost V 3 bases and J 2 bases, with 18 bases left between them. The CDR3 has 17 residues. Germline V CDR1 and CDR2: SGHAT, FQNNGV.

A single count supports this clone. J is TRBJ2-7 and V is TRBV11-2; D is possibly TRBD2 (6 bases). Germline lookup yields CDR1 SGHAT and CDR2 FQNNGV. Deletions cut 5 bases from V and 6 bases from J, with 17 bases between. The CDR3 sequence is 14 residues long. The CDR3 region is CASSPQAGSGEQYF. Written as DNA, the CDR3 is TGTGCCAGCAGCCCCCAGGCGGGAAGTGGCGAGCAGTACTTC.

This chain uses TRBV4-3 with TRBJ2-1; possibly TRBD2 for D (7 bases). This CDR3 has 16 amino acids. Trimming left V 0 bases short and J 7 bases short, with 16 bases between. Germline CDR1 LGHNA, CDR2 YSLEER. The CDR3 here is CASSQDSGGRWNEQFF. The CDR3 bases are TGCGCCAGCAGCCAAGATTCGGGGGGCCGGTGGAATGAGCAGTTCTTC.

V and J are TRBV10-1 and TRBJ2-3, with 12 bases aligning to TRBD2. Trimming cost V 6 bases and J 5 bases; bases outside gene matches: 3. This CDR3 comprises 14 residues. Germline V CDR1 and CDR2: WNHNN, SYGVQD (reference sequence). The CDR3 region has the DNA TGCGCCAGCAGGACTAGCGGGAGCGGAGATACGCAGTATTTT. Translation: CASRTSGSGDTQYF.

There are a few counts of this clone. The J gene is TRBJ2-7, the V gene TRBV19; D is perhaps TRBD1 (6 bases). The CDR3 extends over 12 amino acids. CDR1 LNHDA and CDR2 SQIVND come from the germline V gene (reference sequence). V was trimmed by 10 bases and J by 1 base, leaving 11 bases between them. The DNA for the CDR3 is TGTGCCACCCAACAGGGATCCTACGAGCAGTACTTC. This encodes CATQQGSYEQYF.

This chain uses TRBV5-4 with TRBJ2-7, with TRBD2 matching 8 bases. Germline V gene sequence: CDR1 SGHNT, CDR2 YYREEE (reference sequence). The CDR3 has 15 amino acids. Trimming at V came to 0 bases and at J to 3 bases, leaving 5 bases not matched to a gene. The CDR3 spells CASSLESSGLYEQYF. The CDR3 region has the DNA TGTGCCAGCAGCTTGGAGTCTAGCGGGCTCTACGAGCAGTACTTC.

The chain uses TRBV18 and TRBJ1-5; 9 bases map to TRBD1. The CDR3 runs 15 residues. The V gene's germline CDR1 is KGHSH and CDR2 LQKENI. V dropped 6 bases and J dropped 5; count of bases not matched to a gene: 8. CDR3 coding DNA: TGTGCCAGCTCTTTTGGACAGGGGAGGGATCAGCCCCAGCATTTT. Translation gives CASSFGQGRDQPQHF.

The chain couples TRBV9 to TRBJ1-2; D is unclear. Germline CDR1 SGDLS, CDR2 YYNGEE. The germline V and J ends were trimmed by 0 bases and 2 bases, with 5 bases remaining between them. This CDR3 is 13 amino acids long. CDR3 DNA: TGTGCCAGCAGCGTAGGAGAAAACTATGGCTACACCTTC. This sequence encodes CASSVGENYGYTF.

This rearrangement joins TRBV2 to TRBJ1-1; D might be TRBD1 (5 bases). V dropped 11 bases and J dropped 1 base, with 20 bases sitting between them. Germline CDR1 is SNHLY and CDR2 is FYNNEI. The CDR3 runs to 15 residues. CDR3 sequence (DNA): TGTGCCGAATCTTCGGGCGGGGGGAAGAACACTGAAGCTTTCTTT. Its protein is CAESSGGGKNTEAFF.

The chain combines TRBV5-6 with TRBJ2-7; TRBD1 matches at 7 bases. Germline V gene data show CDR1 as SGHDT and CDR2 as YYEEEE. The CDR3 runs to 14 residues. The trim removed 0 bases at V and 4 bases at J, leaving 4 bases unmatched. This CDR3 is CASSLGTGFYEQYF. As DNA, the CDR3 is TGTGCCAGCAGCTTGGGGACAGGTTTTTACGAGCAGTACTTC. Complete variable domain (other parts from reference TRBV5-6 and TRBJ2-7): DAGVTQSPTHLIKTRGQQVTLRCSPKSGHDTVSWYQQALGQGPQFIFQYYEEEERQRGNFPDRFSGHQFPNYSSELNVNALLLGDSALYLCASSLGTGFYEQYFGPGTRLTVT.

This clone was seen a few times. This chain uses TRBV27 with TRBJ2-7; 7 nucleotides line up with TRBD1. The CDR3 is 15 residues long. Germline V gene sequence: CDR1 MNHEY, CDR2 SMNVEV (reference sequence). J gave up 2 bases and V 6 bases, and 10 bases lay outside the gene matches. The CDR3 nucleotides read TGTGCCAGCAGACTAGGGACAGTGGGCGCCTACGAGCAGTACTTC. Its translation is CASRLGTVGAYEQYF.

This clone was seen only once. The chain uses TRBV7-9 and TRBJ2-4; 12 bases fit TRBD2. CDR1 and CDR2 (germline): SEHNR, FQNEAQ (reference sequence). This CDR3 has 15 residues. Trimming removed 6 bases from V and 6 bases from J; junction bases left unmatched: 6. The DNA of the CDR3 is TGTGCCAGCAGTCTTGAGGGACTAGCGGGAAACATTCAGTACTTC. It encodes CASSLEGLAGNIQYF.

This chain joins TRBV10-2 and TRBJ2-4; D perhaps matches TRBD2 (6 bases). CDR3 length: 17 amino acids. V was clipped by 3 bases and J by 0 bases, with 15 bases between them. Germline V CDR1 and CDR2: WSHSY, SAAADI. The DNA of the CDR3 is TGCGCCAGCAGTGAAGTGGGACTCACTCTAGCCAAAAACATTCAGTACTTC. Its translation is CASSEVGLTLAKNIQYF.

The V gene is TRBV18, the J gene TRBJ1-5; tentatively, D is TRBD1 (5 bases). This CDR3 has 15 amino acids. Germline lookup yields CDR1 KGHSH and CDR2 LQKENI. Trimming removed 3 bases from V and 3 bases from J, with 12 bases in between. The CDR3 sequence is CASSPDRQINQPQHF. CDR3 DNA sequence: TGTGCCAGCTCACCGGATCGACAGATCAATCAGCCCCAGCATTTT.

The rearrangement uses TRBV7-2 and TRBJ2-5, with D possibly being TRBD2 (6 bases). The length of the CDR3 is 14 residues. Germline lookup yields CDR1 SGHTA and CDR2 FQGNSA. Trimming took off 4 bases at V and 4 bases at J, with 13 bases between the two ends. The CDR3 DNA sequence: TGTGCCAGCAGCTCTTCGACTAGTCCAGAGACCCAGTACTTC. It specifies CASSSSTSPETQYF.

The V call is TRBV6-5, the J call TRBJ2-1; D uncertain. The V end lost 0 bases, the J end lost 6 bases, and 3 bases lay between the germline ends. This CDR3 has 12 residues. Germline V gene data show CDR1 as MNHEY and CDR2 as SVGAGI. The CDR3 DNA sequence: TGTGCCAGCAGTTACTCGAGCAATGAGCAGTTCTTC. This sequence encodes CASSYSSNEQFF.

J is TRBJ2-3 and V is TRBV29-1; 8 bases fit TRBD2. The germline V gene encodes CDR1 SQVTM and CDR2 ANQGSEA. The CDR3 is 13 amino acids. With 7 bases clipped from V and 1 base from J, the junction kept 4 bases outside the gene matches. The CDR3: CSGKLAGTDTQYF. The DNA of the CDR3 is TGCAGCGGTAAACTAGCGGGCACAGATACGCAGTATTTT.

To note about this clone: The sample has other DNA sequences that encode this CDR3 too. This chain joins TRBV29-1 and TRBJ2-2; D perhaps matches TRBD1 (6 bases). The CDR3 has 13 amino acids. CDR1 and CDR2 (germline): SQVTM, ANQGSEA. V dropped 6 bases and J dropped 0 bases, with 8 bases sitting between them. The CDR3 protein is CSVGTPNTGELFF. CDR3 bases: TGCAGCGTCGGGACACCGAACACCGGGGAGCTGTTTTTT.